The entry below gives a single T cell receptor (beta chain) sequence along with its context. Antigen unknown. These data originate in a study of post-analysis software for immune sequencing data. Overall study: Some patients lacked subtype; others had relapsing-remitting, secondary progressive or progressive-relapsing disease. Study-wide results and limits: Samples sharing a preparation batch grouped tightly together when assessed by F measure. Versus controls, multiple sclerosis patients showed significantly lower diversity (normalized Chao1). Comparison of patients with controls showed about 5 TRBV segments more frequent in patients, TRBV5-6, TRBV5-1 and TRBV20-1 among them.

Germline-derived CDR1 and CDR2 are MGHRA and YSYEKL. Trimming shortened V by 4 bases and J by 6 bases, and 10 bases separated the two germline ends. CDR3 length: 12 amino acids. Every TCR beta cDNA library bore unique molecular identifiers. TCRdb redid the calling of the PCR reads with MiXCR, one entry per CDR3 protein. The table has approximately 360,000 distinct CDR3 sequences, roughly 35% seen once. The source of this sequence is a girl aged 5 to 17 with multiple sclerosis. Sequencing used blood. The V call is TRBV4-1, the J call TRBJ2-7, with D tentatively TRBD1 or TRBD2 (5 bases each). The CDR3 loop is CASSRSGSEQYF. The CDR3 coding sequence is TGCGCCAGCAGCCGGTCAGGGAGCGAGCAGTACTTC.